This T cell receptor (beta chain) was sequenced for a study of regulatory T cells in long-lasting Graves disease. This clonotype showed up just a few times. Antigen specificity is unknown. The junction does not match germline at one end; this may be a read error. Study-wide results and caveats: TCR diversity was lower in persistent Graves' patients (versus newly diagnosed ones).

Stated time point: newly diagnosed GD, antithyroid drugs for less than 3 months. Scientists built the TCR library using RNA that was extracted from PBMCs. Libraries of TCR beta came from iRepertoire HTBI primers plus Arm-PCR of CDR3 regions. Via MiXCR, TCRdb re-called the multiplex PCR reads, giving one row per CDR3 protein. This table has about 400,000 distinct CDR3 sequences, roughly a sixth appearing once. The CDR3 consists of 14 residues. From germline, CDR1 is SGDLS and CDR2 YYNGEE. The rearrangement joins TRBV9 to TRBJ1-6; D is uncertain. The source of this sequence is a female donor with Graves disease. Sample: peripheral blood mononuclear cells (PBMCs), taken at new diagnosis, from a patient treated with antithyroid drugs. The CDR3 sequence is CASSVGQDNSPRHF. The CDR3 nucleotides are TGTGCCAGCAGCGTAGGACAAGATAATTCACCCCGCCACTTT.